This TCR beta chain was profiled in a study of T-cell reconstitution after alpha-beta-depleted transplantation in children. Preparation of the TCRbeta library was carried out with unique molecular identifiers. TCRdb independently ran MiXCR on the PCR reads; one entry per CDR3 protein. The repertoire has about 230,000 distinct CDR3 sequences, 9.7% of them found once; the top ten carry about 4.8%. This clonotype was detected ten times or more. The sequencing here drew on PBMCs from the stem cell graft donor, taken from the stem cell graft. The TCR was taken from a human donor who donated a stem cell graft to a child with SCID.

CDR3 protein: CASQQGPNTGELFF. Written as DNA, the CDR3 is TGTGCCAGTCAACAGGGACCGAACACCGGGGAGCTGTTTTTT. V gene TRBV7-3 combines with J gene TRBJ2-2; TRBD1 might be the D (6 bases). CDR3 length equals 14 residues. CDR1 and CDR2 (germline): SGHTA, FQGTGA. V was cut by 9 bases and J by 0 bases, with 11 bases left in between.